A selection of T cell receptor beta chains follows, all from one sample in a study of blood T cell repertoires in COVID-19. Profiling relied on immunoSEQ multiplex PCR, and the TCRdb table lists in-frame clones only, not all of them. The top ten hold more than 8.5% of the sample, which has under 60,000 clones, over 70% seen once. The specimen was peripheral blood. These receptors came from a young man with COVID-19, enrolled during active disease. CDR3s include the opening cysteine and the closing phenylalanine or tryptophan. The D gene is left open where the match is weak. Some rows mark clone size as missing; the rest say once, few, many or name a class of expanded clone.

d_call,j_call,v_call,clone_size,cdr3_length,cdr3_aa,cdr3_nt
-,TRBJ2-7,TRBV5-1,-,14,CASSLHRDSYEQYF,TGCGCCAGCAGCTTACACAGGGACTCCTACGAGCAGTACTTC
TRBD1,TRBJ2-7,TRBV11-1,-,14,CASSLQVQRGLLSF,TGTGCCAGCAGCTTACAAGTCCAAAGGGGGCTCCTCTCTTTC
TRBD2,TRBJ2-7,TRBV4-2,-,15,CASSQELAGVREQYF,TGTGCCAGCAGCCAAGAATTAGCGGGCGTGCGCGAGCAGTACTTC
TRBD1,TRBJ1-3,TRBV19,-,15,CASSPRRQGGNTIYF,TGTGCCAGTAGTCCTCGAAGACAGGGTGGAAACACCATATATTTT
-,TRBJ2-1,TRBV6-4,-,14,CASRDSGEANEQFF,TGTGCCAGCAGAGATTCGGGGGAGGCCAATGAGCAGTTCTTC
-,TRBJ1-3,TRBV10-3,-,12,CASGQTGNTIYF,TGTGCCAGCGGCCAGACTGGAAACACCATATATTTT
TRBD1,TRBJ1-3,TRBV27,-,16,CASSPYDRDFGNTIYF,TGTGCCAGCAGTCCCTACGACAGGGACTTTGGAAACACCATATATTTT
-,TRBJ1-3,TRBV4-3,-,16,CASSLALTGSGNTIYF,TGCGCCAGCAGCCTCGCCTTGACAGGCTCTGGAAACACCATATATTTT
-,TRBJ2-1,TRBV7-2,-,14,CASSPHLGLNEQFF,TGTGCCAGCAGCCCGCATCTAGGCCTCAATGAGCAGTTCTTC
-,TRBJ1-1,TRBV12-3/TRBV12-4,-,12,CASSFRNTEAFF,TGTGCCAGCAGTTTCAGGAACACTGAAGCTTTCTTT
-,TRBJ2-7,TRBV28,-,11,CACGGIGEQYF,TGTGCCTGTGGGGGGATTGGGGAGCAGTACTTC
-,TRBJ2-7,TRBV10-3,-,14,CAISREQTNDVQYF,TGTGCCATCAGTCGCGAACAGACGAATGACGTGCAGTACTTC
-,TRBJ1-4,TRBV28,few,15,CASSIEVDRIEKLFF,TGTGCCAGCAGTATTGAAGTAGACAGGATTGAAAAACTGTTTTTT
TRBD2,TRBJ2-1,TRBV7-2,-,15,CASSPGTSGYNEQFF,TGTGCCAGCAGCCCAGGGACTAGCGGCTACAATGAGCAGTTCTTC
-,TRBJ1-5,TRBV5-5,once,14,CASSSAGTNQPQHF,TGTGCCAGCAGCTCCGCGGGGACCAATCAGCCCCAGCATTTT
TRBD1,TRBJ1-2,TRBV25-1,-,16,CASSDPGTGEDYGYTF,TGTGCCAGCAGTGATCCCGGGACAGGGGAGGATTATGGCTACACCTTC
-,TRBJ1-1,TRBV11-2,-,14,CASSPRQANTEAFF,TGTGCCAGCAGCCCCCGACAGGCAAACACTGAAGCTTTCTTT